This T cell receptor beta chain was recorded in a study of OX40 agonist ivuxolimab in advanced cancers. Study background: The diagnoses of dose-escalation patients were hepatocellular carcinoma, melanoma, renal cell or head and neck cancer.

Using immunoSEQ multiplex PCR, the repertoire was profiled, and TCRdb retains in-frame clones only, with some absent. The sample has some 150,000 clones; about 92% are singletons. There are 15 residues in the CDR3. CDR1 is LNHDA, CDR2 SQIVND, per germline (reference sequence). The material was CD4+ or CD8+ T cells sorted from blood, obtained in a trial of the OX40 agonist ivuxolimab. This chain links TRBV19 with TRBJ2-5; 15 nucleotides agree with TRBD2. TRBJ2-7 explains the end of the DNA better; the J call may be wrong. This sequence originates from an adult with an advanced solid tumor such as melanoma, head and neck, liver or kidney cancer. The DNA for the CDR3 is TGTGCCAGTAGACCAGGGACTAGCGGGAGGCGCGAGCAGTACTTC. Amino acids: CASRPGTSGRREQYF.